This T cell receptor beta chain was recovered during a study of blood T cell repertoires in COVID-19. About the research overall: Samples of COVID-19 (acute and convalescent) were obtained from the United States, Italy and Spain. PBMCs, B-cell-depleted T cells, or T cells were the source of the cDNA or gDNA that made up the material.

Source study methods: Reference gene primer amplification yielded estimated nucleated cell counts. Produced via immunoSEQ multiplex PCR; TCRdb's table is partial and in-frame only. The V and J calls and the clone size are those of that table, but D and trimming were determined from the DNA. Of about 140,000 clones listed, roughly nine tenths were seen once; the top ten hold 2.5% to 3%. The CDR3 totals 16 residues. With V trimmed by 1 base and J by 2 bases, 4 bases remained unmatched. CDR1 is SGHRS and CDR2 is YFSETQ in the germline V gene. Seattle researchers signed up patients amid active infection and tracked them longitudinally.

The chain employs TRBV5-1 and TRBJ2-7; 12 bases align to TRBD1. Source material: peripheral blood. This TCR derives from a human donor with COVID-19, enrolled during active disease. The donor label of this sample is uncertain. As DNA, the CDR3 is TGCGCCAGCAGCTTGTCCGGGACAGGGGGCCCCTACGAGCAGTACTTC. Encoded protein: CASSLSGTGGPYEQYF.